This T cell receptor (beta chain) derives from a study of blood T cell repertoires in COVID-19. With 4 bases clipped from V and 3 bases from J, the junction kept 5 bases outside the gene matches. Per the germline V gene, CDR1 is LNHDA and CDR2 is SQIVND (reference sequence). The CDR3 is 14 residues long. Some clones are missing from TCRdb's copy, which holds only in-frame ones; the method was immunoSEQ multiplex PCR. The data show 100,000 to 150,000 clones, roughly nine tenths seen once. The sequencing input was peripheral blood. The V call is TRBV19, the J call TRBJ2-7; 8 positions match TRBD1. The clonotype originates from a man in his fifties or sixties with active COVID-19. The CDR3 sequence is CASSKGTGNYEQYF. The CDR3 region has the DNA TGTGCCAGTAGTAAGGGGACAGGCAACTACGAGCAGTACTTC.